Presented here are 26 T cell receptor beta chains from one specimen sequenced in a study of molecular identifiers for immune sequencing clone quantification (dated by TCRdb to the late 2010s). The library was obtained by PCR. The instrument given in TCRdb is Illumina HiSeq 4000. TCRdb itself trimmed the public reads at Q25 with fastp, ran MiXCR and retained productive beta chains. Rows matching on CDR3 protein sequence are summarized as one entry with the most common DNA and genes. This sample holds fewer than 350,000 distinct CDR3 sequences; over 20% were observed only once. The top ten clonotypes cover roughly 0.8% of the sample. The sequenced material came from naive CD8+ T cells from blood, with Jurkat cell RNA spiked in. According to the study, the label for this sample's cell subset or site signals: FACS-sorted CD8+CD4-CCR7+CD45RA+ naive T cells. The source of these receptors is a human donor in good health. Some libraries in this study had Jurkat cell RNA spiked in.

This clonotype was recorded at least ten times. The junction departs from the called germline gene at one end, perhaps through a read error. The gene calls are TRBV28 and TRBJ2-7, with 11 bases matching TRBD2. The CDR3 spans 15 residues. The germline V gene encodes CDR1 MDHEN and CDR2 SYDVKM. DNA of the CDR3: TGCGCCAGCAGCCCGGGGACTAGCGGAACCTACGAGCAGTACTTC. Encoded protein: CASSPGTSGTYEQYF.

This clonotype was observed a few times. This chain connects TRBV15 to TRBJ1-5, with D tentatively TRBD1 (6 bases). CDR1 and CDR2 (germline): LNHNV, YYDKDF (reference sequence). V lost 0 bases, J lost 1 base, and 10 bases lay in between. The CDR3 covers 16 residues. The CDR3 nucleotides read TGTGCCACCAGCAGAGATTCAGGGGTGAGCAATCAGCCCCAGCATTTT. Translated: CATSRDSGVSNQPQHF.

This clonotype was observed many times. V and J are TRBV5-1 and TRBJ2-5, with 13 bases aligning to TRBD2. V was pared by 4 bases and J by 4 bases, with 4 bases of the junction left unmatched. Germline V gives CDR1 SGHRS, CDR2 YFSETQ. This CDR3 has 15 amino acids. CDR3 coding DNA: TGCGCCAGCAGCACGAGACTAGCGGGGGGAGAGACCCAGTACTTC. Its protein is CASSTRLAGGETQYF.

The chain couples TRBV28 to TRBJ2-5; possible D gene TRBD1, 6 bases. Germline CDR1 is MDHEN and CDR2 is SYDVKM. The V end was cut by 6 bases, the J end by 0 bases, with 17 bases between. The length of the CDR3 is 16 residues. CDR3 DNA sequence: TGTGCCAGCAGCCCCCAGACAGGAGTCTACCAAGAGACCCAGTACTTC. Translation gives CASSPQTGVYQETQYF. Supplemented by reference TRBV28 and TRBJ2-5, the full variable domain reads DVKVTQSSRYLVKRTGEKVFLECVQDMDHENMFWYRQDPGLGLRLIYFSYDVKMKEKGDIPEGYSVSREKKERFSLILESASTNQTSMYLCASSPQTGVYQETQYFGPGTRLLVL.

This clonotype showed up just a few times. An end of the junction differs from the germline gene, which may be a read error. J is TRBJ2-7 and V is TRBV14; the match to TRBD2 covers 10 bases. The CDR3 covers 15 residues. Per the germline V gene, CDR1 is SGHDN and CDR2 is FVKESK. Here the CDR3 DNA reads TGTACCAGCAGCCAAGCTTTGGGGACTAGCGTCGAGCAGTACTTC. It yields the protein CTSSQALGTSVEQYF. Drawing the rest from reference TRBV14 and TRBJ2-7, the complete variable domain is EAGVTQFPSHSVIEKGQTVTLRCDPISGHDNLYWYRRVMGKEIKFLLHFVKESKQDESGMPNNRFLAERTGGTYSTLKVQPAELEDSGVYFCTSSQALGTSVEQYFGPGTRLTVT.

This clonotype was seen ten or more times. This chain links TRBV27 with TRBJ1-6; 7 nucleotides align to TRBD1. The germline gives CDR1 MNHEY, CDR2 SMNVEV (reference sequence). The CDR3 consists of 15 residues. With 5 bases clipped from V and 4 bases from J, the junction kept 5 bases outside the gene matches. CDR3 DNA sequence: TGTGCCAGCAGTGGAACAGGGGAGTATAATTCACCCCTCCACTTT. Encoded protein: CASSGTGEYNSPLHF.

In regard to this clonotype: A much bigger clone sits one base away, suggesting this may be a read error. The CDR3 protein is CASRGTATACEQYF. The CDR3 DNA reads TGTGCCAGCAGAGGGACAGCGACCGCCTGCGAGCAGTACTTC. This sequence joins TRBV28 and TRBJ2-7; the match to TRBD1 covers 7 bases. The CDR3 covers 14 residues. CDR1 is MDHEN and CDR2 is SYDVKM in the germline V gene. Trimming took 6 bases from V and 6 from J; bases not matched to a gene: 11.

In regard to this clonotype: A much more abundant neighbour one base away suggests this may be a read error. The chain joins TRBV20-1 to TRBJ2-7; D perhaps matches TRBD2 (6 bases). Germline V gene sequence: CDR1 DFQATT, CDR2 SNEGSKA (reference sequence). The V gene lost 3 bases and the J gene lost 0 bases, with 12 bases spanning the gap. The CDR3 is 14 residues long. CDR3 coding DNA: TGCAGTGCTAGCGTGGAGGGACCCTCCTACGAGCAGTACTTC. Amino acids: CSASVEGPSYEQYF.

The gene calls are TRBV4-1 and TRBJ2-1; no clear D. The CDR3 has 15 residues. Per germline, CDR1 MGHRA and CDR2 YSYEKL. Trimming pared 1 base from V and 0 bases from J, leaving 7 bases between. The chain's CDR3 is CASSQASYSYNEQFF. CDR3 sequence (DNA): TGCGCCAGCAGCCAAGCTTCTTACTCCTACAATGAGCAGTTCTTC.

In its sample, this clonotype was seen many times. The chain joins TRBV2 to TRBJ2-1; TRBD1 matches 7 bases. Trimming cost V 9 bases and J 0 bases; bases outside gene matches: 2. The CDR3 is made up of 13 amino acids. Germline V lookup: CDR1 SNHLY, CDR2 FYNNEI. CDR3 amino acids: CARDRSSYNEQFF. CDR3 sequence (DNA): TGTGCCAGGGACAGGAGCTCCTACAATGAGCAGTTCTTC.

The chain links TRBV4-1 to TRBJ2-7; unclear D gene. V was pared by 0 bases and J by 1 base, with 10 bases between. The CDR3 extends over 15 amino acids. Germline-derived CDR1 and CDR2 are MGHRA and YSYEKL. This chain's CDR3 is CASSQDFTASYEQYF. CDR3 nucleotides: TGCGCCAGCAGCCAAGATTTTACAGCTTCCTACGAGCAGTACTTC.

This clonotype showed up many times. The chain joins TRBV29-1 to TRBJ2-3; D may be TRBD1 or TRBD2 (5 bases each). Germline V lookup: CDR1 SQVTM, CDR2 ANQGSEA. The germline V and J ends were trimmed by 6 bases and 4 bases, with 11 bases remaining between them. The CDR3 contains 12 residues. Here the CDR3 reads CSVGPRADTQYF. CDR3 coding DNA: TGCAGCGTGGGGCCGAGGGCAGATACGCAGTATTTT.

This clonotype was seen ten or more times. The chain links TRBV6-5 to TRBJ1-1; D gene unclear. The CDR3 covers 14 residues. Germline V gene lookup returns CDR1 MNHEY and CDR2 SVGAGI. Deletions cut 5 bases from V and 1 base from J, with 11 bases between. The CDR3: CASSPLSENTEAFF. The DNA of the CDR3 is TGTGCCAGCAGTCCCTTATCAGAGAACACTGAAGCTTTCTTT.

This clonotype occurred many times. V gene TRBV6-2 or TRBV6-3 combines with J gene TRBJ2-7, with 8 bases identical to TRBD1. V gave up 3 bases and J gave up 5 bases; unmatched junction bases: 3. CDR1 is MNHEY, CDR2 SVGEGT, per germline. The CDR3 loop spans 13 amino acids. DNA of the CDR3: TGTGCCAGCAGTTATGACAGGGGTCACGAGCAGTACTTC. It translates to CASSYDRGHEQYF.

This clonotype was found many times. The chain employs TRBV2 and TRBJ1-1; D is undetermined. V was shortened by 7 bases and J by 1 base, with 4 bases between the two germline ends. The CDR3 covers 11 residues. Germline-derived CDR1 and CDR2 are SNHLY and FYNNEI. The CDR3 protein is CASTENTEAFF. The CDR3 nucleotides read TGTGCCAGCACTGAGAACACTGAAGCTTTCTTT.

In the case of this clonotype: It may be a read error: a sequence one base away is much more abundant. The rearrangement links TRBV7-6 to TRBJ1-1; 9 bases match TRBD1. Germline-derived CDR1 and CDR2 are SGHVS and FNYEAQ. This CDR3 contains 16 residues. The DNA for the CDR3 is TGTGCCAGCAGCTCTTCCGGGACAGGGATGAACACTGAAACTTTCTTT. Amino acids: CASSSSGTGMNTETFF.

This clonotype was counted a few times. The chain has TRBV4-2 and TRBJ2-5; TRBD2 matches 7 bases. CDR3 size: 19 residues. Trimming removed 0 bases from V and 3 bases from J; junction bases left unmatched: 16. Germline values: CDR1 LGHNA, CDR2 YNFKEQ. CDR3 sequence (DNA): TGTGCCAGCAGCCAAGAGAGTGAAGGCGGGAGCATCCGGGAAGAGACCCAGTACTTC. Translated, it gives CASSQESEGGSIREETQYF.

This clonotype showed up just a few times. The genes are TRBV5-1 and TRBJ2-7; D is possibly TRBD2 (6 bases). The germline gives CDR1 SGHRS, CDR2 YFSETQ. The V end was cut by 0 bases, the J end by 5 bases, with 12 bases between. The CDR3 has 14 residues. CDR3 DNA: TGCGCCAGCAGCTTGGCCGGGGGTTTCGACGAGCAGTACTTC. Translated, it gives CASSLAGGFDEQYF.

This clonotype was observed at least ten times. The gene calls are TRBV2 and TRBJ1-2, with no clear D. V was clipped by 4 bases and J by 1 base, with 7 bases between them. Per germline, CDR1 SNHLY and CDR2 FYNNEI. The CDR3 has 13 amino acids. CDR3 nucleotides: TGTGCCAGCAGTGTGGGCAGTAACTATGGCTACACCTTC. It specifies CASSVGSNYGYTF. Full variable domain (missing parts from reference TRBV2 and TRBJ1-2): EPEVTQTPSHQVTQMGQEVILRCVPISNHLYFYWYRQILGQKVEFLVSFYNNEISEKSEIFDDQFSVERPDGSNFTLKIRSTKLEDSAMYFCASSVGSNYGYTFGSGTRLTVV.

This clonotype has only a few counts. The genes are TRBV3-1 and TRBJ2-1, with D possibly matching TRBD1 (5 bases). This CDR3 has 16 residues. Trimming took 3 bases from V and 8 from J, leaving 20 bases between them. Germline CDR1 LGHDT, CDR2 YNNKEL (reference sequence). As DNA, the CDR3 is TGTGCCAGCAGCCAGGATGACAGAGCCTTAGGCGATGAGCAGTTCTTC. Protein: CASSQDDRALGDEQFF.

This clonotype was found many times. The chain uses TRBV5-5 and TRBJ1-1; D is unclear. V gave up 3 bases and J gave up 6 bases, with 9 bases separating them. CDR3 length: 12 residues. Per the germline V gene, CDR1 is SGHKS and CDR2 is YYEKEE (reference sequence). The CDR3 here is CASSSPRAEAFF. The DNA for the CDR3 is TGTGCCAGCAGCTCCCCCAGAGCTGAAGCTTTCTTT. Drawing the rest from reference TRBV5-5 and TRBJ1-1, the complete variable domain is DAGVTQSPTHLIKTRGQQVTLRCSPISGHKSVSWYQQVLGQGPQFIFQYYEKEERGRGNFPDRFSARQFPNYSSELNVNALLLGDSALYLCASSSPRAEAFFGQGTRLTVV.

At least ten counts were recorded for this clonotype. CDR3 nucleotide sequence: TGTGCCAGCAGCTTGGGGCAGGGCCCCTACGAGCAGTACTTC. Translated, it gives CASSLGQGPYEQYF. The chain carries TRBV11-2 and TRBJ2-7; D is perhaps TRBD1 (5 bases). In germline, CDR1 is SGHAT, CDR2 FQNNGV. This CDR3 contains 14 residues. V gave up 3 bases and J gave up 2 bases, with 11 bases separating them.

In this sample, this clonotype turned up many times. This rearrangement joins TRBV5-4 to TRBJ1-1; a weak D match, TRBD1 (5 bases). This CDR3 is built from 15 residues. The germline gives CDR1 SGHNT, CDR2 YYREEE (reference sequence). V was pared by 0 bases and J by 3 bases, with 12 bases between. This CDR3 reads CASSLEGREDTEAFF. The CDR3, as DNA: TGTGCCAGCAGCTTGGAGGGCAGGGAGGACACTGAAGCTTTCTTT.

This clonotype showed up many times. The genes are TRBV5-5 and TRBJ1-1; D gene unclear. The CDR3 covers 14 residues. Germline V gene sequence: CDR1 SGHKS, CDR2 YYEKEE (reference sequence). V lost 0 bases, J lost 4 bases, and 10 bases lay in between. In DNA form, the CDR3 reads TGTGCCAGCAGCTTGGGTGCTGTGATCACTGAAGCTTTCTTT. It is translated as CASSLGAVITEAFF.

Notes on this clonotype: This CDR3 fails to terminate in the conserved phenylalanine or tryptophan, so it likely reflects a read error. CDR3 sequence (DNA): TGTGCCAGCAGCCACCCGGCAGGGGGCACAGATACGCAGTATCTT. Its protein is CASSHPAGGTDTQYL. V and J are TRBV14 and TRBJ2-3; a weak D match, TRBD1 (6 bases). With 3 bases removed from V and 1 base from J, the gap between germline ends came to 11 bases. The CDR3 consists of 15 residues. CDR1 is SGHDN, CDR2 FVKESK, per germline.

The chain links TRBV19 to TRBJ2-7; TRBD1 matches 7 bases. V lost 6 bases and J lost 3; bases outside the gene matches: 2. The CDR3 covers 12 residues. Germline CDR1 reads LNHDA; CDR2 reads SQIVND (reference sequence). CDR3 protein: CASRGQSYEQYF. The CDR3 DNA sequence: TGTGCCAGTAGGGGACAGAGCTACGAGCAGTACTTC.